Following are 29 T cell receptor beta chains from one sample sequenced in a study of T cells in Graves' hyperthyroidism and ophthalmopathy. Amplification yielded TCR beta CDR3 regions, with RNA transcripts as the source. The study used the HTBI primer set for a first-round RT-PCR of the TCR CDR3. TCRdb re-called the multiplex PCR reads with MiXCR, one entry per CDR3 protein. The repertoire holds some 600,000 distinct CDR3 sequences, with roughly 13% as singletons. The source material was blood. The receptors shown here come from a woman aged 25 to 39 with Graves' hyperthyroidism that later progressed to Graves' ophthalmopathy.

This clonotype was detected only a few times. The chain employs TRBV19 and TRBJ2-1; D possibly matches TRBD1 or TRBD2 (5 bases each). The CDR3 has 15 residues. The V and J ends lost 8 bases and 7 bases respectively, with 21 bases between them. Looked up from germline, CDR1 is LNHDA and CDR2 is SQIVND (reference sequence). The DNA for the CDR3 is TGTGCCAGTGGGCGTTATAGAGGGACCGAGAATGAGCAGTTCTTC. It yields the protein CASGRYRGTENEQFF.

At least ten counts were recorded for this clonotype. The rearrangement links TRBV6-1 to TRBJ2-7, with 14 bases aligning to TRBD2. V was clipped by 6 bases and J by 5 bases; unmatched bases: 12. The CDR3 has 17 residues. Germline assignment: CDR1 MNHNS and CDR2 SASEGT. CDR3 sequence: CASSATGTSGSMNEQYF. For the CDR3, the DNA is TGTGCCAGCAGCGCTACCGGGACTAGCGGGAGTATGAACGAGCAGTACTTC.

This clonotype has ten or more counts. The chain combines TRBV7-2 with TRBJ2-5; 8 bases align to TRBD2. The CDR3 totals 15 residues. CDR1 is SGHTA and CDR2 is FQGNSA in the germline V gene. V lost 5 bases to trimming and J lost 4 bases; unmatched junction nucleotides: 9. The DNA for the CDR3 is TGTGCCAGCAGCCCCTGGGCGGGAGGTCGAGAGACCCAGTACTTC. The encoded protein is CASSPWAGGRETQYF.

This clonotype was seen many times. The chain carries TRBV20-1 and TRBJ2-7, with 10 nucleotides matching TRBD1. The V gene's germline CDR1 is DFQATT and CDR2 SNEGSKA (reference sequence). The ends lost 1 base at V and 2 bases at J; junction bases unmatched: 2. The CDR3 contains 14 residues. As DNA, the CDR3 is TGCAGTGCTAGAGGAGGGACAGGGGCCTACGAGCAGTACTTC. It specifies CSARGGTGAYEQYF.

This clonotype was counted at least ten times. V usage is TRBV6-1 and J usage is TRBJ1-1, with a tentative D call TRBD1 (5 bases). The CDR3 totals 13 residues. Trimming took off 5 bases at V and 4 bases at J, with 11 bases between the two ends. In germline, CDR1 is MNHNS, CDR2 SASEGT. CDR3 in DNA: TGTGCCAGCAGTAAGAAGACAGCCACTGAAGCTTTCTTT. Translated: CASSKKTATEAFF.

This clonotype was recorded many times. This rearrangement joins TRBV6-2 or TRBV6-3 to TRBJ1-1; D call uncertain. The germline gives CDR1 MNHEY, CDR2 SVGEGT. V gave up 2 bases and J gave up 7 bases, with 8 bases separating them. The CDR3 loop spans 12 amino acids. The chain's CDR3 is CASSYRRNEAFF. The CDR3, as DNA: TGTGCCAGCAGTTACCGGCGTAATGAAGCTTTCTTT.

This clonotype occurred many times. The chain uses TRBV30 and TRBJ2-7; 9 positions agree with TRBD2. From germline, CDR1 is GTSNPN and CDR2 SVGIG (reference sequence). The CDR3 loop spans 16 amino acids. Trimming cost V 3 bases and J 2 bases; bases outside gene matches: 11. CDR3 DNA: TGTGCCTGGAGGGGTGCGGGAGGGTCTCCTCCCTACGAGCAGTACTTC. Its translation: CAWRGAGGSPPYEQYF.

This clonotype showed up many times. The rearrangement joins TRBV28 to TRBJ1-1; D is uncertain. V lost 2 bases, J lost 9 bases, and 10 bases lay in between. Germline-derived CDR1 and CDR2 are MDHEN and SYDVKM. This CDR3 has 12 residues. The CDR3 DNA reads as TGTGCCAGCAGTTTAAATCCGGGGAAAGCTTTCTTT. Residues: CASSLNPGKAFF. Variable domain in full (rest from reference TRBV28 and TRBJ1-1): DVKVTQSSRYLVKRTGEKVFLECVQDMDHENMFWYRQDPGLGLRLIYFSYDVKMKEKGDIPEGYSVSREKKERFSLILESASTNQTSMYLCASSLNPGKAFFGQGTRLTVV.

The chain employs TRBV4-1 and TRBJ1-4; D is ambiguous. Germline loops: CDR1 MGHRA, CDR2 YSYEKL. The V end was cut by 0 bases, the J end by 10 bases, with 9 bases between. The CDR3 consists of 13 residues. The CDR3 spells CASSQDREGKLFF. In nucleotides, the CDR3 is TGCGCCAGCAGCCAAGATAGGGAGGGAAAACTGTTTTTT.

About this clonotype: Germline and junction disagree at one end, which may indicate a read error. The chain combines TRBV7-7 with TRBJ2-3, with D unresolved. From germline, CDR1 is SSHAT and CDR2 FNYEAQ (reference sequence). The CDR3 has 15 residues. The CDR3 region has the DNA TGTGCTAGCAGCCCAGCCGTCCGGGGCACAGATACGCAGTATTTT. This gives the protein CASSPAVRGTDTQYF.

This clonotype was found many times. The CDR3 DNA follows: TGTGCCTGGGGGCCCCCTGAAGCTTTCTTT. Residues: CAWGPPEAFF. This chain joins TRBV30 and TRBJ1-1; D gene uncertain. CDR3 length equals 10 residues. Germline V gene lookup returns CDR1 GTSNPN and CDR2 SVGIG (reference sequence). Trimming took off 5 bases at V and 6 bases at J, with 7 bases between the two ends.

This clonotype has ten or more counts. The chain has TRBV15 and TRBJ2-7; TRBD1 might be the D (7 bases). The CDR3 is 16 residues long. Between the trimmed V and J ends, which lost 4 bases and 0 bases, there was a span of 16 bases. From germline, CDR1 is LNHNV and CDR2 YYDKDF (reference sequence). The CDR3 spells CATSTAPGGSSYEQYF. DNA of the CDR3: TGTGCCACCAGCACTGCCCCAGGGGGGAGCTCCTACGAGCAGTACTTC.

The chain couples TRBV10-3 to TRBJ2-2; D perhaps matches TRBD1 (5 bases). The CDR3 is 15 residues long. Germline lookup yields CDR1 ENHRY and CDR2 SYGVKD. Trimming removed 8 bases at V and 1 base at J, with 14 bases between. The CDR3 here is CAIASPQVNTGELFF. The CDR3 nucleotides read TGTGCCATCGCGAGTCCACAGGTGAACACCGGGGAGCTGTTTTTT.

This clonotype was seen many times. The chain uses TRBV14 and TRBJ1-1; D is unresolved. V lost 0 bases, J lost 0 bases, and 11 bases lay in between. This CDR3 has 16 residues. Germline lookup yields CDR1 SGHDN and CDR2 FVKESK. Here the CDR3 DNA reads TGTGCCAGCAGCCAAGATGGGTCGGGTGTGAACACTGAAGCTTTCTTT. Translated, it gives CASSQDGSGVNTEAFF. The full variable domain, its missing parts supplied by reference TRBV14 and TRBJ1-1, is EAGVTQFPSHSVIEKGQTVTLRCDPISGHDNLYWYRRVMGKEIKFLLHFVKESKQDESGMPNNRFLAERTGGTYSTLKVQPAELEDSGVYFCASSQDGSGVNTEAFFGQGTRLTVV.

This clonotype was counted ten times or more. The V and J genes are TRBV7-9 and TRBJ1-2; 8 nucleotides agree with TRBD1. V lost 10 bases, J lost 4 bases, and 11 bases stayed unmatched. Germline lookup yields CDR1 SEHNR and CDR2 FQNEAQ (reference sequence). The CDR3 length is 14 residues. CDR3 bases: TGTGCCATCGAAACCGGGACAGGAGGCTATGGCTACACCTTC. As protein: CAIETGTGGYGYTF.

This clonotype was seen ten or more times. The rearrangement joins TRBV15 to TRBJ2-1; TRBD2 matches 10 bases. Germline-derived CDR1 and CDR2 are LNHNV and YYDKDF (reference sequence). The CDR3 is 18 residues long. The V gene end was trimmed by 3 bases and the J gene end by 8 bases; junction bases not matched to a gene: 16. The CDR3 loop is CATSRGLALGSKVDEQFF. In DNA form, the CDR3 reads TGTGCCACCAGCAGGGGACTAGCGTTAGGCTCTAAGGTGGATGAGCAGTTCTTC.

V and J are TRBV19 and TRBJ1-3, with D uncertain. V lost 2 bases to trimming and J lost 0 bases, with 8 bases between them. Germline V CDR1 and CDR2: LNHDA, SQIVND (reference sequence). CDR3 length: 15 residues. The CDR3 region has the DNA TGTGCCAGTAGTATAAATAGGGACTCTGGAAACACCATATATTTT. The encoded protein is CASSINRDSGNTIYF.

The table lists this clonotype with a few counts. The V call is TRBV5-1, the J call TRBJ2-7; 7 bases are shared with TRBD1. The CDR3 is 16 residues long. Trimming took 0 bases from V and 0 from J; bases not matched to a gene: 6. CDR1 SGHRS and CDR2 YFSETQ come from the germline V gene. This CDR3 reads CASSLGRGQFSYEQYF. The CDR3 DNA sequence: TGCGCCAGCAGCTTGGGCCGGGGACAGTTCTCCTACGAGCAGTACTTC.

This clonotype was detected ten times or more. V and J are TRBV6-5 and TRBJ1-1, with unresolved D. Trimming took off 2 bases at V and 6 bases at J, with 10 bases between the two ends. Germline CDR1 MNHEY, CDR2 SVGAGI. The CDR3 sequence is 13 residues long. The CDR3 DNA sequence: TGTGCCAGCAGTTACAGGGTAGAGGCTGAAGCTTTCTTT. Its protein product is CASSYRVEAEAFF.

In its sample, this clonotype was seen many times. CDR3 protein: CASSLWSGSGTDTQYF. The CDR3 DNA reads as TGTGCCAGCAGCTTATGGAGCGGGAGTGGCACAGATACGCAGTATTTT. The chain has TRBV7-9 and TRBJ2-3, with 8 bases fitting TRBD2. The CDR3 is 16 amino acids. Germline V gives CDR1 SEHNR, CDR2 FQNEAQ (reference sequence). V gave up 2 bases and J gave up 1 base; unmatched junction bases: 5.

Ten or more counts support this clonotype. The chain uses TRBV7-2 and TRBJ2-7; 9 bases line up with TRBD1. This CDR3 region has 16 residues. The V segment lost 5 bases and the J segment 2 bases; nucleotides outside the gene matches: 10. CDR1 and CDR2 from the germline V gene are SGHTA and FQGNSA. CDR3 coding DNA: TGTGCCAGCAGCGTCACCTCCGGGACAGGGACCTACGAGCAGTACTTC. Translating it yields CASSVTSGTGTYEQYF.

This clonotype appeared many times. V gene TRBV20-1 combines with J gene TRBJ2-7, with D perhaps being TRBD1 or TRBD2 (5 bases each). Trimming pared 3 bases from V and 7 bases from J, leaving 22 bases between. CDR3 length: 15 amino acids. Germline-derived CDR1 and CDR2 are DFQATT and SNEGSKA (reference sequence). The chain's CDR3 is CSASVWGRSRGEQYF. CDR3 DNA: TGCAGTGCTAGCGTGTGGGGCAGGTCGAGGGGTGAGCAGTACTTC.

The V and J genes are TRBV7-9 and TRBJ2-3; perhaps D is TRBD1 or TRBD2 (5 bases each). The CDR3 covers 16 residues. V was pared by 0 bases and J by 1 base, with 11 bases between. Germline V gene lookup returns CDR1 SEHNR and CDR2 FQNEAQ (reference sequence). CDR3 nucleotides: TGTGCCAGCAGCTTAGCGGGGCGGGTCCGCACAGATACGCAGTATTTT. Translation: CASSLAGRVRTDTQYF.

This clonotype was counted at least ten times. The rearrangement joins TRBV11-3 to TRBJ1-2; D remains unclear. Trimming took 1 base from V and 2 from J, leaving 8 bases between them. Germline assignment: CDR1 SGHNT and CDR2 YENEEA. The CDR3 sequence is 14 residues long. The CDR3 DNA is TGTGCCAGCAGCTTAGGTTCGGCGAACTATGGCTACACCTTC. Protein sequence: CASSLGSANYGYTF.

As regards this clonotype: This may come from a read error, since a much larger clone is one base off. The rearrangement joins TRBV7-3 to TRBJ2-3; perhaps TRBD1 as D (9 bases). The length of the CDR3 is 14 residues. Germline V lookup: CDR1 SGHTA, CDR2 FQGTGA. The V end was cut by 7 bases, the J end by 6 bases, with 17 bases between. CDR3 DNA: TGTGCCAGCAACAATAGCGGGACAGGGGATACGCAGTATTTT. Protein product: CASNNSGTGDTQYF.

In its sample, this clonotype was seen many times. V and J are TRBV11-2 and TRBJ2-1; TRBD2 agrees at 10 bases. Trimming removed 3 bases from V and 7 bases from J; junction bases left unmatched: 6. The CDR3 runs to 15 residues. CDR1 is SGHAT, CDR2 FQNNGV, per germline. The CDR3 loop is CASSFLAGVGNEQFF. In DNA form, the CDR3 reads TGTGCCAGCAGCTTCCTAGCGGGAGTGGGAAATGAGCAGTTCTTC. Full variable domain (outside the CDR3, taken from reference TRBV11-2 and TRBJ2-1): EAGVAQSPRYKIIEKRQSVAFWCNPISGHATLYWYQQILGQGPKLLIQFQNNGVVDDSQLPKDRFSAERLKGVDSTLKIQPAKLEDSAVYLCASSFLAGVGNEQFFGPGTRLTVL.

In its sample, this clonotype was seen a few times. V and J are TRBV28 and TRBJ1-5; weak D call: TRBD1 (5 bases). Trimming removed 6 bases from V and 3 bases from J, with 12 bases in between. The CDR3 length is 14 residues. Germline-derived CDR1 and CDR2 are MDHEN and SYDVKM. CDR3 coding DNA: TGTGCCAGCAGCTCTACAGGATACAATCAGCCCCAGCATTTT. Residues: CASSSTGYNQPQHF.

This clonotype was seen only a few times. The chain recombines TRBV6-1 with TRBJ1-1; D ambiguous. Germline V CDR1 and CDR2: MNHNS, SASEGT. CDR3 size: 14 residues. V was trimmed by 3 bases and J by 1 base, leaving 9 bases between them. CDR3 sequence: CASSDRYGNTEAFF. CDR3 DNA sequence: TGTGCCAGCAGTGACCGGTACGGGAACACTGAAGCTTTCTTT.

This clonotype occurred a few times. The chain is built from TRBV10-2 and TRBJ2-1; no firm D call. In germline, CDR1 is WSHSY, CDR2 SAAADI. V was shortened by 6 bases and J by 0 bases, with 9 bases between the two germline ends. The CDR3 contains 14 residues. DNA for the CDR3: TGCGCCAGCAGGGAAAAGGGCTCCTACAATGAGCAGTTCTTC. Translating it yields CASREKGSYNEQFF.